The rows below give T cell receptor beta chains drawn from one sample of a study of blood T cell repertoires in COVID-19. Clones were read by immunoSEQ multiplex PCR, and TCRdb kept only the in-frame ones, dropping some. In the table there are some 200,000 clones, roughly nine tenths of which are singletons. Sequencing used peripheral blood. The receptors stem from a woman in her 70s with acute or convalescent COVID-19. Each CDR3 is given with its conserved first and last residue.

j_call v_call cdr3_aa
TRBJ1-1 TRBV2 CASRVGTGNTEAFF
TRBJ1-5 TRBV7-2 CASSPQGGLRNQPQHF
TRBJ2-7 TRBV18 CASSSSAGAGYEQYF
TRBJ2-7 TRBV10-2 CASRLAGQTYEQYF
TRBJ2-2 TRBV18 CASSPYTGELFF
TRBJ1-5 TRBV18 CASSQGDSNQPQHF
TRBJ1-1 TRBV18 CASSPWTNTEAFF
TRBJ2-3 TRBV14 CASSQETSGDTDTQYF
TRBJ1-2 TRBV4-2 CASSSPGTGEVGYTF
TRBJ2-7 TRBV12-5 CASGDRDLSYEQYF
TRBJ2-3 TRBV5-1 CASSPGAGAQGTQYF
TRBJ1-5 TRBV6-1 CASSEVDRGSNQPQHF
TRBJ1-2 TRBV6-5 CASSYGRGSYGYTF
TRBJ2-3 TRBV9 CASSNRGTDTQYF
TRBJ1-4 TRBV18 CASSPRQGTGEKLFF
TRBJ1-4 TRBV25-1 CASAQGTNEKLFF
TRBJ2-2 TRBV7-2 CASSPGAGRFGELFF
TRBJ2-2 TRBV6-2/TRBV6-3 CASSRDSNTGELFF
TRBJ2-1 TRBV7-9 CASSLSGAPEQFF
TRBJ1-2 TRBV19 CASSIPGQANYGYTF